One and the same sample provided the 17 T cell receptor beta chains below, sequenced in a study of T cell responses to AZD1222 COVID-19 vaccine. Some clones are missing from TCRdb's copy, which holds only in-frame ones; the method was immunoSEQ multiplex PCR. The sample has around 180,000 clones, approximately 86% seen once. The sequencing used peripheral blood, collected on day 0 of AZD1222 vaccination. These receptors came from an adult in good health.

This rearrangement joins TRBV5-1 to TRBJ2-5; tentatively, D is TRBD1 or TRBD2 (6 bases each). CDR1 and CDR2 (germline): SGHRS, YFSETQ. Deletions cut 1 base from V and 2 bases from J, with 21 bases between. There are 18 residues in the CDR3. CDR3 residues: CASSLRGARTVTQETQYF. As DNA, the CDR3 is TGCGCCAGCAGCTTGAGGGGGGCCAGGACAGTAACGCAAGAGACCCAGTACTTC.

The CDR3 region is CASSRRRVTGELFF. DNA for the CDR3: TGTGCCAGCAGCCGCCGTCGGGTGACCGGGGAGCTGTTTTTT. The J gene is TRBJ2-2, the V gene TRBV7-8; D remains ambiguous. From germline, CDR1 is SGHVS and CDR2 FQNEAQ. This CDR3 is built from 14 residues. Trimming pared 5 bases from V and 5 bases from J, leaving 12 bases between.

The chain has TRBV6-5 and TRBJ2-7; 8 bases agree with TRBD1. Germline V gene lookup returns CDR1 MNHEY and CDR2 SVGAGI. V trimming: 4 bases; J trimming: 4 bases; junction bases outside the gene matches: 6. This CDR3 has 14 amino acids. The CDR3 DNA is TGTGCCAGCAGTTTGGGCAGGGGGCCGTACGAGCAGTACTTC. This translates into CASSLGRGPYEQYF.

V gene TRBV5-5 combines with J gene TRBJ2-1; TRBD2 aligns across 12 bases. With 4 bases clipped from V and 10 bases from J, the junction kept 6 bases outside the gene matches. Looked up from germline, CDR1 is SGHKS and CDR2 is YYEKEE (reference sequence). The CDR3 sequence is 14 residues long. CDR3 coding DNA: TGTGCCAGCAGCAGGACTAGCGGGATAGGCGAGCAGTTCTTC. It specifies CASSRTSGIGEQFF.

V and J are TRBV5-5 and TRBJ2-2, with 9 bases fitting TRBD2. This CDR3 region has 16 residues. Germline-derived CDR1 and CDR2 are SGHKS and YYEKEE (reference sequence). The junction had 6 bases not matched to a gene; V was cut back by 4 bases and J by 2 bases. CDR3 in amino acids: CASSLLAGINTGELFF. The CDR3 region has the DNA TGTGCCAGCAGCCTCCTAGCGGGAATAAACACCGGGGAGCTGTTTTTT.

This chain connects TRBV10-3 to TRBJ2-1; 10 bases agree with TRBD2. CDR1 is ENHRY, CDR2 SYGVKD, per germline. This CDR3 is 15 amino acids long. Losses at the gene ends were 7 bases for V and 4 bases for J; bases not matched to a gene: 7. CDR3 DNA sequence: TGTGCCATCAAACGAACTAGCGGGAAATACAATGAGCAGTTCTTC. Protein sequence: CAIKRTSGKYNEQFF.

The chain recombines TRBV28 with TRBJ2-7, with 12 bases lining up with TRBD1. Germline loops: CDR1 MDHEN, CDR2 SYDVKM. V trimming: 8 bases; J trimming: 5 bases; junction bases outside the gene matches: 10. CDR3 length equals 15 residues. The CDR3 DNA reads as TGTGCCAGCGGGTTGGCCGGGACAGGGGGCGACGAGCAGTACTTC. It codes for CASGLAGTGGDEQYF.

This clone was seen more than once but under ten times. The V and J genes are TRBV11-2 and TRBJ2-7; D gene unclear. The V gene lost 0 bases and the J gene lost 5 bases, with 5 bases spanning the gap. CDR1 and CDR2 from the germline V gene are SGHAT and FQNNGV. The CDR3 length is 12 residues. The CDR3 spells CASSLEYHEQYF. The CDR3 nucleotides read TGTGCCAGCAGCTTAGAATACCACGAGCAGTACTTC.

The V gene is TRBV19, the J gene TRBJ2-5; D is possibly TRBD1 or TRBD2 (6 bases each). V was clipped by 1 base and J by 4 bases, with 16 bases between them. Germline loops: CDR1 LNHDA, CDR2 SQIVND (reference sequence). The CDR3 covers 16 residues. The CDR3 DNA reads TGTGCCAGTAGTATAGGAGGAGGTTCGGGGGCAGAGACCCAGTACTTC. Protein sequence: CASSIGGGSGAETQYF.

This clone was counted a single time. This chain connects TRBV2 to TRBJ1-5; unclear D gene. Germline V gene data show CDR1 as SNHLY and CDR2 as FYNNEI. Deletions cut 3 bases from V and 7 bases from J, with 10 bases between. This CDR3 region has 13 residues. Here the CDR3 reads CASSDGGLQPQHF. The CDR3 DNA sequence: TGTGCCAGCAGTGATGGAGGGTTGCAGCCCCAGCATTTT.

The chain links TRBV14 to TRBJ2-2, with 9 bases that match TRBD1. CDR1 and CDR2 from the germline V gene are SGHDN and FVKESK. The length of the CDR3 is 18 residues. With 4 bases clipped from V and 5 bases from J, the junction kept 14 bases outside the gene matches. The CDR3 region has the DNA TGTGCCAGCAGCCTAAGGGGATCCGGGACAGGGCGAACCGGGGAGCTGTTTTTT. This sequence encodes CASSLRGSGTGRTGELFF.

The rearrangement links TRBV19 to TRBJ2-7; 7 nucleotides match TRBD1. Germline loops: CDR1 LNHDA, CDR2 SQIVND (reference sequence). This CDR3 is built from 16 residues. V lost 1 base, J lost 0 bases, and 6 bases stayed unmatched. This chain's CDR3 is CASSIVGGGSSYEQYF. DNA of the CDR3: TGTGCCAGTAGTATAGTAGGGGGCGGCTCCTCCTACGAGCAGTACTTC.

This clone has more than one count but fewer than ten. V is TRBV5-6 and J is TRBJ2-7; 8 nucleotides match TRBD1. V shed 2 bases and J 3 bases; nucleotides not matched to a gene: 13. Germline V gene sequence: CDR1 SGHDT, CDR2 YYEEEE. The CDR3 length is 17 residues. The CDR3 sequence is CASSFRGQGLIGYEQYF. The CDR3 coding sequence is TGTGCCAGCAGCTTCCGCGGACAGGGCCTAATAGGCTACGAGCAGTACTTC.

This chain uses TRBV7-2 with TRBJ1-2; D is possibly TRBD1 (5 bases). The V end was cut by 3 bases, the J end by 5 bases, with 10 bases between. Germline V gene sequence: CDR1 SGHTA, CDR2 FQGNSA. This CDR3 comprises 13 residues. The CDR3 coding sequence is TGTGCCAGCAGCTTCAGGGATCGGTATGGCTACACCTTC. Protein sequence: CASSFRDRYGYTF.

This clone appeared a single time. The chain recombines TRBV15 with TRBJ1-3; D unclear. The V gene lost 4 bases and the J gene lost 0 bases, with 10 bases spanning the gap. This CDR3 region has 15 residues. Germline V lookup: CDR1 LNHNV, CDR2 YYDKDF (reference sequence). The CDR3 nucleotides read TGTGCCACCAGCAAGGACCTGGGCTCTGGAAACACCATATATTTT. As protein: CATSKDLGSGNTIYF. Variable domain in full (rest from reference TRBV15 and TRBJ1-3): DAMVIQNPRYQVTQFGKPVTLSCSQTLNHNVMYWYQQKSSQAPKLLFHYYDKDFNNEADTPDNFQSRRPNTSFCFLDIRSPGLGDTAMYLCATSKDLGSGNTIYFGEGSWLTVV.

This chain links TRBV5-1 with TRBJ2-1; 9 nucleotides line up with TRBD2. The CDR3 contains 16 residues. Germline V lookup: CDR1 SGHRS, CDR2 YFSETQ. Unmatched junction bases numbered 7, after V lost 4 bases and J lost 2 bases. CDR3 amino acids: CASSRFSGSAYNEQFF. The CDR3 region has the DNA TGCGCCAGCAGCAGATTTAGCGGGAGTGCCTACAATGAGCAGTTCTTC.

The chain recombines TRBV7-2 with TRBJ1-5; D is undetermined. V was shortened by 5 bases and J by 3 bases, with 11 bases between the two germline ends. Germline CDR1 reads SGHTA; CDR2 reads FQGNSA. The CDR3 runs 14 residues. CDR3 loop: CASSLRAVNQPQHF. DNA of the CDR3: TGTGCCAGCAGCCTCCGGGCCGTCAATCAGCCCCAGCATTTT.